This entry lists 24 T cell receptor beta chains sequenced from one sample in a study of T cells in localized non-small cell lung cancer. Sequencing used immunoSEQ multiplex PCR; TCRdb keeps in-frame clones, though not all of them. In the table there are approximately 61,000 clones, roughly 89% of which are singletons. The specimen was peripheral blood, collected before any cancer treatment. Every receptor here comes from a woman aged 35-70 years with stage I lung adenocarcinoma.

The chain couples TRBV29-1 to TRBJ2-1; D remains unclear. This CDR3 spans 13 amino acids. Germline assignment: CDR1 SQVTM and CDR2 ANQGSEA. V lost 3 bases to trimming and J lost 6 bases, with 12 bases between them. CDR3 sequence reads: CSVDGVSGNEQFF. The CDR3 DNA follows: TGCAGCGTTGACGGAGTCTCGGGCAATGAGCAGTTCTTC.

The chain carries TRBV19 and TRBJ1-6; 8 bases are a match to TRBD1. The CDR3 totals 14 residues. V gave up 10 bases and J gave up 2 bases; unmatched junction bases: 4. CDR1 LNHDA and CDR2 SQIVND come from the germline V gene (reference sequence). The CDR3 here is CATRTGTYNSPLHF. The CDR3 DNA reads TGTGCCACCCGGACAGGGACCTATAATTCACCCCTCCACTTT.

This chain connects TRBV27 to TRBJ1-2; 9 bases are a match to TRBD1. CDR1 is MNHEY and CDR2 is SMNVEV in the germline V gene (reference sequence). This CDR3 spans 13 amino acids. V lost 6 bases, J lost 10 bases, and 9 bases stayed unmatched. The CDR3 here is CASSSGTGTVYTF. CDR3 coding DNA: TGTGCCAGCAGCTCCGGGACAGGGACGGTCTACACCTTC.

The chain is built from TRBV7-2 and TRBJ2-2, with TRBD2 matching over 8 bases. This CDR3 region has 15 residues. The ends lost 1 base at V and 7 bases at J; junction bases unmatched: 5. The germline gives CDR1 SGHTA, CDR2 FQGNSA. The DNA of the CDR3 is TGTGCCAGCAGCTTAGACCCCCGGGGGGGCGGGGAGCTGTTTTTT. It yields the protein CASSLDPRGGGELFF.

The chain combines TRBV5-1 with TRBJ1-2; unclear D gene. The CDR3 totals 15 residues. From germline, CDR1 is SGHRS and CDR2 YFSETQ. V dropped 0 bases and J dropped 1 base, with 10 bases sitting between them. The CDR3 region is CASSLAGRLNYGYTF. CDR3 sequence (DNA): TGCGCCAGCAGCTTGGCCGGAAGGCTTAACTATGGCTACACCTTC.

This sequence joins TRBV18 and TRBJ2-1; 7 positions match TRBD2. This CDR3 is built from 17 residues. Losses at the gene ends were 0 bases for V and 4 bases for J; bases not matched to a gene: 9. Per germline, CDR1 KGHSH and CDR2 LQKENI. The CDR3 region is CASSPPLGGSGYNEQFF. The CDR3 bases are TGTGCCAGCTCACCACCGTTGGGGGGTAGCGGGTACAATGAGCAGTTCTTC.

V gene TRBV27 combines with J gene TRBJ2-7; D is uncertain. CDR3 length: 11 residues. The V end lost 6 bases, the J end lost 3 bases, and 6 bases lay between the germline ends. Germline V gene lookup returns CDR1 MNHEY and CDR2 SMNVEV (reference sequence). Written as DNA, the CDR3 is TGTGCCAGCAGGGATGACTACGAGCAGTACTTC. Amino acids: CASRDDYEQYF.

V usage is TRBV28 and J usage is TRBJ2-5; 11 bases map to TRBD2. The CDR3 length is 16 residues. V shed 4 bases and J 7 bases; nucleotides not matched to a gene: 11. In germline, CDR1 is MDHEN, CDR2 SYDVKM. CDR3 residues: CASSSRPSGGMSTQYF. In DNA, the CDR3 is TGTGCCAGCAGTTCCCGCCCTAGCGGGGGGATGTCGACCCAGTACTTC. Together with reference TRBV28 and TRBJ2-5, the CDR3 gives the full variable domain: DVKVTQSSRYLVKRTGEKVFLECVQDMDHENMFWYRQDPGLGLRLIYFSYDVKMKEKGDIPEGYSVSREKKERFSLILESASTNQTSMYLCASSSRPSGGMSTQYFGPGTRLLVL.

For the CDR3, the DNA is TGTGCCAGCAGCGGTTGGACCGACTCTGGAAACACCATATATTTT. Protein product: CASSGWTDSGNTIYF. This chain uses TRBV9 with TRBJ1-3, with D unresolved. From germline, CDR1 is SGDLS and CDR2 YYNGEE. The CDR3 runs to 15 residues. V lost 3 bases to trimming and J lost 0 bases, with 10 bases between them.

The chain combines TRBV2 with TRBJ1-3; maybe TRBD1 (5 bases). The CDR3 sequence is 14 residues long. The V end was cut by 2 bases, the J end by 2 bases, with 7 bases between. The V gene's germline CDR1 is SNHLY and CDR2 FYNNEI. The CDR3: CASSESGAGNTIYF. The CDR3 coding sequence is TGTGCCAGCAGTGAATCGGGGGCTGGAAACACCATATATTTT.

This clone has just one count. J is TRBJ1-1 and V is TRBV2; unclear D gene. V was pared by 5 bases and J by 9 bases, with 13 bases between. Germline V gives CDR1 SNHLY, CDR2 FYNNEI. The CDR3 sequence is 12 residues long. In DNA, the CDR3 is TGTGCCAGCAGTCGGACTCAAACGCAAGCTTTCTTT. Encoded protein: CASSRTQTQAFF.

The rearrangement joins TRBV19 to TRBJ2-7; 7 positions agree with TRBD1. This CDR3 is built from 15 residues. Germline V gene sequence: CDR1 LNHDA, CDR2 SQIVND (reference sequence). V gave up 5 bases and J gave up 3 bases; unmatched junction bases: 10. The CDR3: CASSSAADRVYEQYF. The CDR3 DNA sequence: TGTGCCAGTAGTTCGGCGGCAGACAGGGTCTACGAGCAGTACTTC.

The gene calls are TRBV5-1 and TRBJ2-3; D may be TRBD2 (7 bases). The CDR3 has 15 amino acids. Trimming cost V 4 bases and J 3 bases, with 15 bases left between them. CDR1 and CDR2 (germline): SGHRS, YFSETQ. DNA of the CDR3: TGCGCCAGCAGCGCCCGGGGGGCCGGTACAGATACGCAGTATTTT. Translated: CASSARGAGTDTQYF.

With respect to this clone: The junction and the germline gene differ at one end; a read error may be behind it. This chain links TRBV5-3 with TRBJ1-2; 7 bases are a match to TRBD1. TRBV5-3 is placed among ORFs of uncertain function. The CDR3 has 15 residues. CDR3 protein: CASSLVLAGGDGYTF. The CDR3 DNA follows: TGTGCCAGCAGCTTGGTATTGGCAGGGGGAGATGGCTACACCTTC.

The gene calls are TRBV9 and TRBJ2-5, with 7 bases identical to TRBD2. The CDR3 is 17 residues long. J lost 0 bases, V lost 2 bases, and 10 bases had no gene match. Per germline, CDR1 SGDLS and CDR2 YYNGEE. CDR3 loop: CASSVGLGDYHQETQYF. CDR3 coding DNA: TGTGCCAGCAGCGTTGGTTTAGGGGACTACCACCAAGAGACCCAGTACTTC.

This rearrangement joins TRBV28 to TRBJ2-7; 14 nucleotides agree with TRBD2. The length of the CDR3 is 17 residues. CDR1 and CDR2 from the germline V gene are MDHEN and SYDVKM. V lost 5 bases, J lost 5 bases, and 11 bases stayed unmatched. The CDR3 sequence: CASSVRLAGGLRHEQYF. CDR3 DNA sequence: TGTGCCAGCAGTGTTAGACTAGCGGGGGGGCTAAGACACGAGCAGTACTTC.

V and J are TRBV2 and TRBJ2-7; possibly TRBD2 for D (5 bases). Trimming cost V 1 base and J 0 bases, with 13 bases left between them. Germline V gene lookup returns CDR1 SNHLY and CDR2 FYNNEI. The CDR3 runs to 16 residues. The chain's CDR3 is CASSEVSDGLSYEQYF. The CDR3 nucleotides read TGTGCCAGCAGTGAAGTAAGTGACGGACTCTCCTACGAGCAGTACTTC.

The chain employs TRBV19 and TRBJ1-2; TRBD1 aligns across 11 bases. The CDR3 is 16 amino acids. Germline-derived CDR1 and CDR2 are LNHDA and SQIVND (reference sequence). V lost 4 bases to trimming and J lost 1 base; unmatched junction nucleotides: 5. DNA of the CDR3: TGTGCCAGTAGTAGCGGACAGGGGGCAAGTAACTATGGCTACACCTTC. The encoded protein is CASSSGQGASNYGYTF.

The CDR3 reads CATWTAGYYEQYF. For the CDR3, the DNA is TGTGCCACCTGGACGGCAGGTTACTACGAGCAGTACTTC. The chain uses TRBV6-5 and TRBJ2-7; D gene uncertain. Germline CDR1 is MNHEY and CDR2 is SVGAGI. Deletions cut 10 bases from V and 3 bases from J, with 16 bases between. CDR3 length: 13 residues.

The chain carries TRBV5-1 and TRBJ1-4; no clear D gene. V lost 1 base and J lost 4, with 8 bases in between. Germline CDR1 reads SGHRS; CDR2 reads YFSETQ. This CDR3 comprises 14 residues. CDR3 sequence reads: CASSLFPSNEKLFF. CDR3 coding DNA: TGCGCCAGCAGCTTGTTCCCGAGTAATGAAAAACTGTTTTTT.

This clone appeared a single time. This chain connects TRBV7-9 to TRBJ2-2; D unresolved. CDR3 length: 13 amino acids. Germline-derived CDR1 and CDR2 are SEHNR and FQNEAQ (reference sequence). V dropped 7 bases and J dropped 5 bases, with 11 bases sitting between them. CDR3 DNA sequence: TGTGCCAGCACCCTCGTGGGGACCGGGGAGCTGTTTTTT. It is translated as CASTLVGTGELFF.

The V gene is TRBV30, the J gene TRBJ1-1; 7 bases match TRBD1. Per germline, CDR1 GTSNPN and CDR2 SVGIG (reference sequence). The CDR3 has 11 amino acids. V dropped 7 bases and J dropped 3; count of bases not matched to a gene: 2. This CDR3 reads CASQGDTEAFF. CDR3 bases: TGTGCCTCCCAGGGGGACACTGAAGCTTTCTTT.

This chain connects TRBV13 to TRBJ1-5; maybe TRBD1 (5 bases). The germline V and J ends were trimmed by 5 bases and 6 bases, with 11 bases remaining between them. Germline lookup yields CDR1 PRHDT and CDR2 FYEKMQ (reference sequence). The CDR3 consists of 13 residues. CDR3 DNA: TGTGCCAGCAGCCGCGGGGGAGTTCAGCCCCAGCATTTT. It is translated as CASSRGGVQPQHF.

The genes are TRBV5-6 and TRBJ1-5, with 7 bases that match TRBD1. The V and J ends lost 4 bases and 2 bases, in that order; junction bases with no gene match: 6. The V gene's germline CDR1 is SGHDT and CDR2 YYEEEE. This CDR3 is built from 15 residues. Here the CDR3 reads CASSRQGRGNQPQHF. CDR3 nucleotides: TGTGCCAGCAGCCGACAGGGTCGGGGCAATCAGCCCCAGCATTTT.